This TCR beta chain was recovered during a study of siplizumab effects on memory and regulatory T cells. Measured with immunoSEQ multiplex PCR; TCRdb has only the in-frame clones, and not every one. The data show about 94,000 clones, with around 94% seen just once and 0.3% held by the top ten. Germline V CDR1 and CDR2: SGHNT, YENEEA. The CDR3 extends over 14 amino acids. Trimming pared 1 base from V and 1 base from J, leaving 8 bases between. The chain uses TRBV11-3 and TRBJ2-7; D perhaps matches TRBD2 (5 bases). The sequencing input was non-Treg CD4+ T cells sorted from blood. This receptor was identified in a human donor in good health. The CDR3 loop is CASSLGRTSYEQYF. The CDR3 DNA is TGTGCCAGCAGCTTAGGTCGGACTTCCTACGAGCAGTACTTC. The full variable domain, its missing parts supplied by reference TRBV11-3 and TRBJ2-7, is EAGVVQSPRYKIIEKKQPVAFWCNPISGHNTLYWYLQNLGQGPELLIRYENEEAVDDSQLPKDRFSAERLKGVDSTLKIQPAELGDSAVYLCASSLGRTSYEQYFGPGTRLTVT.